These T cell receptor beta chains were read from a single sample in a study of blood T cell repertoires in COVID-19. The assay was immunoSEQ multiplex PCR, and TCRdb's table has in-frame clones only and misses some. Seen here are tens of thousands of clones, approximately 84% observed once, and the top ten hold under 20%. The sample comprised peripheral blood. These receptors all stem from a man between 65 and 85 years old with active COVID-19. Both conserved end residues are part of each CDR3. A D gene is named only where the DNA matches it firmly. Clone size is shown for a subset of rows, as once, few, many or a class of expanded clone.

d_gene: .; j_gene: TRBJ2-5; abundance: .; v_gene: TRBV19; CDR3nt: TGTGCCAGTAGTATTGGACTAATTGGCTATGAGACCCAGTACTTC; CDR3aa: CASSIGLIGYETQYF
d_gene: TRBD1; j_gene: TRBJ1-4; abundance: .; v_gene: TRBV10-3; CDR3nt: TGTGCCATCAAACAGGGGGCTGTGGATGAAAAACTGTTTTTT; CDR3aa: CAIKQGAVDEKLFF
d_gene: .; j_gene: TRBJ2-1; abundance: .; v_gene: TRBV7-2; CDR3nt: TGTGCCAGCAGCCCCGGGCGGGGGCCGAATGAGCAGTTCTTC; CDR3aa: CASSPGRGPNEQFF
d_gene: TRBD1; j_gene: TRBJ2-3; abundance: .; v_gene: TRBV5-1; CDR3nt: TGCGCCAGCAGCTTGGTGTACAGGGGGCGCGATACGCAGTATTTT; CDR3aa: CASSLVYRGRDTQYF
d_gene: .; j_gene: TRBJ1-3; abundance: .; v_gene: TRBV11-3; CDR3nt: TGTGCCAGCAGCAAGGGAGCTGGAAACACCATATATTTT; CDR3aa: CASSKGAGNTIYF
d_gene: TRBD1; j_gene: TRBJ1-2; abundance: .; v_gene: TRBV5-4; CDR3nt: TGTGCCAGCAGCTTCGGGACAGGGCTGGGAGGCTACACCTTC; CDR3aa: CASSFGTGLGGYTF
d_gene: .; j_gene: TRBJ1-1; abundance: .; v_gene: TRBV3-1/TRBV3-2; CDR3nt: TGTGCCAGCAGCCAAATAGGGGCGAACACTGAAGCTTTCTTT; CDR3aa: CASSQIGANTEAFF
d_gene: TRBD2; j_gene: TRBJ2-1; abundance: .; v_gene: TRBV6-2/TRBV6-3; CDR3nt: TGTGCCAGCAGTGGCGGACTAGCGGGAGCGAATACGGTCAATGAGCAGTTCTTC; CDR3aa: CASSGGLAGANTVNEQFF
d_gene: .; j_gene: TRBJ2-7; abundance: .; v_gene: TRBV3-1/TRBV3-2; CDR3nt: TGTGCCAGCAGCCAAGAATTGAGGGGAGGCGAGCAGTACTTC; CDR3aa: CASSQELRGGEQYF
d_gene: .; j_gene: TRBJ1-1; abundance: .; v_gene: TRBV6-6; CDR3nt: TGTGCCAGCAGTTACTCGAGGGTGGACACTGAAGCTTTCTTT; CDR3aa: CASSYSRVDTEAFF
d_gene: .; j_gene: TRBJ2-7; abundance: few; v_gene: TRBV7-8; CDR3nt: TGTGCCAGCAGCAAAACTACGGCTAGCGTCGAGCAGTACTTC; CDR3aa: CASSKTTASVEQYF
d_gene: .; j_gene: TRBJ2-4; abundance: .; v_gene: TRBV7-2; CDR3nt: TGTGCCAGCAGCCTAGATACAGGTGAAAACATTCAGTACTTC; CDR3aa: CASSLDTGENIQYF
d_gene: TRBD2; j_gene: TRBJ2-1; abundance: .; v_gene: TRBV18; CDR3nt: TGTGCCAGCTCCCCCTCAGCGGGAGTTTACAATGAGCAGTTCTTC; CDR3aa: CASSPSAGVYNEQFF
d_gene: TRBD2; j_gene: TRBJ2-1; abundance: .; v_gene: TRBV28; CDR3nt: TGTGCCAGCAGTCATCGGACTAGCGGGCTTTTCTACAATGAGCAGTTCTTC; CDR3aa: CASSHRTSGLFYNEQFF
d_gene: TRBD2; j_gene: TRBJ2-1; abundance: .; v_gene: TRBV7-2; CDR3nt: TGTGCCAGCAGCTCCAGGGCGGGAGGGGGGAATGAGCAGTTCTTC; CDR3aa: CASSSRAGGGNEQFF
d_gene: TRBD1; j_gene: TRBJ2-7; abundance: .; v_gene: TRBV9; CDR3nt: TGTGCCAGCAGCGCTGTGCCCTTGGACAGGGAAAGTCGCGAGCAGTACTTC; CDR3aa: CASSAVPLDRESREQYF
d_gene: .; j_gene: TRBJ2-1; abundance: .; v_gene: TRBV11-2; CDR3nt: TGTGCCAGCAGCTTAAGGTTAGCGGCCTACAATGAGCAGTTCTTC; CDR3aa: CASSLRLAAYNEQFF
d_gene: .; j_gene: TRBJ2-6; abundance: .; v_gene: TRBV5-1; CDR3nt: TGCGCCAGCAGCTTGACAGGGTCCCCTGGGGCCAACGTCCTGACTTTC; CDR3aa: CASSLTGSPGANVLTF
d_gene: .; j_gene: TRBJ2-3; abundance: .; v_gene: TRBV10-3; CDR3nt: TGTGCCATCAAGGATAGAGGGTCGACAGATACGCAGTATTTT; CDR3aa: CAIKDRGSTDTQYF
d_gene: .; j_gene: TRBJ2-1; abundance: .; v_gene: TRBV24-1; CDR3nt: TGTGCCACCGGGACTGCCTTCAGTGAGCAGTTCTTC; CDR3aa: CATGTAFSEQFF
d_gene: TRBD2; j_gene: TRBJ2-1; abundance: .; v_gene: TRBV5-6; CDR3nt: TGTGCCAGCAGCTTACTCGTACTAGCGGGAGTAAGGTCCTACAATGAGCAGTTCTTC; CDR3aa: CASSLLVLAGVRSYNEQFF
d_gene: .; j_gene: TRBJ1-6; abundance: .; v_gene: TRBV4-1; CDR3nt: TGCGCCAGCAGCCAGTTCGGGGATTCACCCCTCCACTTT; CDR3aa: CASSQFGDSPLHF
d_gene: .; j_gene: TRBJ1-5; abundance: .; v_gene: TRBV19; CDR3nt: TGTGCCAGTAGTATAGAGCGTCGGAATCAGCCCCAGCATTTT; CDR3aa: CASSIERRNQPQHF
d_gene: .; j_gene: TRBJ1-2; abundance: .; v_gene: TRBV19; CDR3nt: TGTGCCAGTAGTATTAACGGCCAGGACTACTATGGCTACACCTTC; CDR3aa: CASSINGQDYYGYTF
d_gene: .; j_gene: TRBJ1-2; abundance: .; v_gene: TRBV7-2; CDR3nt: TGTGCCAGCAGCTTAGATCTCAGGGCGGACTATGGCTACACCTTC; CDR3aa: CASSLDLRADYGYTF
d_gene: .; j_gene: TRBJ2-1; abundance: once; v_gene: TRBV30; CDR3nt: TGTGCCTGGACCCGCTCCGGTGAGCAGTTCTTC; CDR3aa: CAWTRSGEQFF
d_gene: .; j_gene: TRBJ1-1; abundance: .; v_gene: TRBV28; CDR3nt: TGTGCCAGCAGCCCCATGCGGGGGCGAGGTCGGCACACTGAAGCTTTCTTT; CDR3aa: CASSPMRGRGRHTEAFF
d_gene: .; j_gene: TRBJ1-1; abundance: .; v_gene: TRBV20-1; CDR3nt: TGCAGTGCCGCTGGGGCGGATGAAGCTTTCTTT; CDR3aa: CSAAGADEAFF
d_gene: .; j_gene: TRBJ1-2; abundance: few; v_gene: TRBV11-2; CDR3nt: TGTGCCAGCAGCCCAGAGGGGGACAAGGGAGGGTATGGCTACACCTTC; CDR3aa: CASSPEGDKGGYGYTF
d_gene: TRBD2; j_gene: TRBJ2-1; abundance: .; v_gene: TRBV13; CDR3nt: TGTGCCAGCAGCCCATCCGGACTAGCGCAGATGAATGAGCAGTTCTTC; CDR3aa: CASSPSGLAQMNEQFF
d_gene: TRBD2; j_gene: TRBJ2-3; abundance: .; v_gene: TRBV6-2/TRBV6-3; CDR3nt: TGTGCCAGCAGTCAGACTAGCGGGGACACAGATACGCAGTATTTT; CDR3aa: CASSQTSGDTDTQYF
d_gene: .; j_gene: TRBJ1-1; abundance: .; v_gene: TRBV15; CDR3nt: TGTGCCACCCGGCGGGAGGACATGAACACTGAAGCTTTCTTT; CDR3aa: CATRREDMNTEAFF
d_gene: .; j_gene: TRBJ1-2; abundance: .; v_gene: TRBV6-5; CDR3nt: TGTGCCAGCAGTTACTCAAGGGGCCCCTATGGCTACACCTTC; CDR3aa: CASSYSRGPYGYTF
d_gene: .; j_gene: TRBJ2-1; abundance: .; v_gene: TRBV7-3; CDR3nt: TGTGCCAGCAGCTTAACGGCGACTAGAAGTGAGCAGTTCTTC; CDR3aa: CASSLTATRSEQFF
d_gene: .; j_gene: TRBJ1-2; abundance: .; v_gene: TRBV4-3; CDR3nt: TGCGCCAGCAGTCTTGACAGAGACTATGGCTACACCTTC; CDR3aa: CASSLDRDYGYTF
d_gene: TRBD1; j_gene: TRBJ2-7; abundance: once; v_gene: TRBV6-1; CDR3nt: TGTGCCAGCAGTGAAACCGGGACAGGGGCCGAGCAGTACTTC; CDR3aa: CASSETGTGAEQYF
d_gene: .; j_gene: TRBJ1-2; abundance: .; v_gene: TRBV5-1; CDR3nt: TGCGCCAGCAGCTTGATGGCAGGGGATGGCTACACCTTC; CDR3aa: CASSLMAGDGYTF
d_gene: .; j_gene: TRBJ2-1; abundance: once; v_gene: TRBV3-1/TRBV3-2; CDR3nt: TGTGCCAGCAGCCAGACTGGCCGGGAGCAGTTCTTC; CDR3aa: CASSQTGREQFF
d_gene: TRBD2; j_gene: TRBJ2-7; abundance: .; v_gene: TRBV7-9; CDR3nt: TGTGCCAGCAGCCCCGGGACTAGCAGACTGGACGAGCAGTACTTC; CDR3aa: CASSPGTSRLDEQYF
d_gene: .; j_gene: TRBJ1-5; abundance: .; v_gene: TRBV5-1; CDR3nt: TGCGCCAGCAGCCGCATTGGAGGGTCTAATCAGCCCCAGCATTTT; CDR3aa: CASSRIGGSNQPQHF
d_gene: .; j_gene: TRBJ1-5; abundance: .; v_gene: TRBV5-5; CDR3nt: TGTGCCAGCAGCCGGGGGGCAGGGGATGGTGGCAATCAGCCCCAGCATTTT; CDR3aa: CASSRGAGDGGNQPQHF
d_gene: TRBD1; j_gene: TRBJ1-2; abundance: .; v_gene: TRBV30; CDR3nt: TGTGCCTGGGGCCGACAGGGGGCCCTCTACACCTTC; CDR3aa: CAWGRQGALYTF
d_gene: .; j_gene: TRBJ1-4; abundance: .; v_gene: TRBV7-3; CDR3nt: TGTGCCAGCAGCCCCTCAGGGGCCTATAATGAAAAACTGTTTTTT; CDR3aa: CASSPSGAYNEKLFF
d_gene: .; j_gene: TRBJ2-5; abundance: .; v_gene: TRBV12-3/TRBV12-4; CDR3nt: TGTGCCAGCAGTTCCAGGGTTGGGACCCAGTACTTC; CDR3aa: CASSSRVGTQYF
d_gene: .; j_gene: TRBJ1-4; abundance: once; v_gene: TRBV5-1; CDR3nt: TGCGCCAGCAGCTCACAGGGTACTAATGAAAAACTGTTTTTT; CDR3aa: CASSSQGTNEKLFF
d_gene: .; j_gene: TRBJ1-1; abundance: .; v_gene: TRBV15; CDR3nt: TGTGCCACCAGCAGAGTGGGGGGGCCGGGCACTGAAGCTTTCTTT; CDR3aa: CATSRVGGPGTEAFF